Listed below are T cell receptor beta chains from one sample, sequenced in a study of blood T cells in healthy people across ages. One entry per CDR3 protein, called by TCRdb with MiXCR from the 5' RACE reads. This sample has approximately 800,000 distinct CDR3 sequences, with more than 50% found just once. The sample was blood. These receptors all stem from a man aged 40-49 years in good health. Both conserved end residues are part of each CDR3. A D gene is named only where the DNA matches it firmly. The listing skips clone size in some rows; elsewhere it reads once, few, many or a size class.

cdr3_aa: CASSGTGGEYQETQYF
cdr3_nt: TGTGCCAGCAGCGGAACAGGAGGGGAGTACCAAGAGACCCAGTACTTC
clone_size: .
d_call: .
j_call: TRBJ2-5
v_call: TRBV9

cdr3_aa: CASSYGAGREETQYF
cdr3_nt: TGTGCCAGCAGTTACGGGGCAGGGAGGGAAGAGACCCAGTACTTC
clone_size: .
d_call: TRBD2
j_call: TRBJ2-5
v_call: TRBV6-6

cdr3_aa: CASSWFPDRVSYNEQFF
cdr3_nt: TGCGCCAGCAGCTGGTTCCCGGACAGGGTGTCCTACAATGAGCAGTTCTTC
clone_size: .
d_call: TRBD1
j_call: TRBJ2-1
v_call: TRBV5-1

cdr3_aa: CASSLSAPSGHEQFF
cdr3_nt: TGTGCCAGCAGCTTATCGGCCCCGAGTGGTCATGAGCAGTTCTTC
clone_size: once
d_call: .
j_call: TRBJ2-1
v_call: TRBV7-3

cdr3_aa: CSARPSDDQETQYF
cdr3_nt: TGCAGTGCTAGACCATCGGACGATCAAGAGACCCAGTACTTC
clone_size: .
d_call: .
j_call: TRBJ2-5
v_call: TRBV20-1

cdr3_aa: CASSLFQGAYEQYF
cdr3_nt: TGTGCCAGCAGTTTGTTTCAGGGGGCCTACGAGCAGTACTTC
clone_size: few
d_call: TRBD1
j_call: TRBJ2-7
v_call: TRBV12-3/TRBV12-4

cdr3_aa: CSAAEDGYTF
cdr3_nt: TGCAGTGCCGCAGAGGATGGCTACACCTTC
clone_size: .
d_call: .
j_call: TRBJ1-2
v_call: TRBV20-1

cdr3_aa: CSGGGSGSLYEQFF
cdr3_nt: TGCAGCGGGGGGGGGAGCGGGAGCCTTTATGAGCAGTTCTTC
clone_size: .
d_call: TRBD2
j_call: TRBJ2-1
v_call: TRBV29-1

cdr3_aa: CASSHGGWTSGFYEQYF
cdr3_nt: TGTGCCAGCAGCCACGGAGGTTGGACTAGCGGCTTCTACGAGCAGTACTTC
clone_size: .
d_call: TRBD2
j_call: TRBJ2-7
v_call: TRBV28

cdr3_aa: CSAIPGSGGNTEAFF
cdr3_nt: TGCAGTGCTATTCCAGGGTCCGGGGGAAACACTGAAGCTTTCTTT
clone_size: .
d_call: .
j_call: TRBJ1-1
v_call: TRBV20-1

cdr3_aa: CASSLAPRQITKGTQYF
cdr3_nt: TGTGCCAGCAGCTTAGCGCCCAGACAGATCACTAAAGGGACCCAGTACTTC
clone_size: .
d_call: .
j_call: TRBJ2-5
v_call: TRBV7-2

cdr3_aa: CASSRWSNQPQHF
cdr3_nt: TGTGCCAGCAGTCGATGGAGCAATCAGCCCCAGCATTTT
clone_size: .
d_call: .
j_call: TRBJ1-5
v_call: TRBV6-5

cdr3_aa: CSARHAGTGGNTEAFF
cdr3_nt: TGCAGTGCTAGACACGCCGGGACAGGGGGAAATACTGAAGCTTTCTTT
clone_size: .
d_call: TRBD1
j_call: TRBJ1-1
v_call: TRBV20-1

cdr3_aa: CSAREPAGNAQETQYF
cdr3_nt: TGCAGTGCTAGAGAACCAGCGGGGAACGCACAAGAGACCCAGTACTTC
clone_size: few
d_call: TRBD2
j_call: TRBJ2-5
v_call: TRBV20-1

cdr3_aa: CASSFTGSTGELFF
cdr3_nt: TGTGCCAGCAGCTTCACAGGGTCCACCGGGGAGCTGTTTTTT
clone_size: few
d_call: .
j_call: TRBJ2-2
v_call: TRBV7-3

cdr3_aa: CSAIIGGGGETQYF
cdr3_nt: TGCAGTGCTATTATAGGAGGGGGTGGAGAGACCCAGTACTTC
clone_size: .
d_call: .
j_call: TRBJ2-5
v_call: TRBV20-1

cdr3_aa: CASSLYTAHYEQYF
cdr3_nt: TGTGCCAGCAGTTTATACACCGCGCACTACGAGCAGTACTTC
clone_size: few
d_call: .
j_call: TRBJ2-7
v_call: TRBV27

cdr3_aa: CASSLVDWRTKYEKLFF
cdr3_nt: TGTGCCAGCAGCTTAGTAGATTGGCGGACGAAGTATGAAAAACTGTTTTTT
clone_size: .
d_call: .
j_call: TRBJ1-4
v_call: TRBV7-6

cdr3_aa: CASSSRVGRGGTDTQYF
cdr3_nt: TGTGCCAGCAGTTCTCGCGTAGGGAGGGGGGGCACAGATACGCAGTATTTT
clone_size: .
d_call: .
j_call: TRBJ2-3
v_call: TRBV27

cdr3_aa: CSARGPNGYEQYF
cdr3_nt: TGCAGTGCTAGGGGCCCCAACGGCTATGAGCAGTACTTC
clone_size: .
d_call: .
j_call: TRBJ2-5
v_call: TRBV20-1

cdr3_aa: CASSSTAGETQYF
cdr3_nt: TGTGCCAGCAGTTCAACCGCAGGGGAGACCCAGTACTTC
clone_size: .
d_call: .
j_call: TRBJ2-5
v_call: TRBV6-4

cdr3_aa: CASISPGSYEQYF
cdr3_nt: TGTGCCAGTATCTCACCAGGCTCCTACGAGCAGTACTTC
clone_size: once
d_call: .
j_call: TRBJ2-7
v_call: TRBV28

cdr3_aa: CAGNRDRLYGYTF
cdr3_nt: TGTGCCGGGAACCGGGACAGGCTCTATGGCTACACCTTC
clone_size: few
d_call: TRBD1
j_call: TRBJ1-2
v_call: TRBV30

cdr3_aa: CATSREAGGPNEQFF
cdr3_nt: TGTGCCACCAGCAGAGAAGCGGGGGGGCCAAATGAGCAGTTCTTC
clone_size: .
d_call: TRBD2
j_call: TRBJ2-1
v_call: TRBV15

cdr3_aa: CASSLARNTEAFF
cdr3_nt: TGTGCCAGCAGCTTAGCCAGAAACACTGAAGCTTTCTTT
clone_size: few
d_call: .
j_call: TRBJ1-1
v_call: TRBV7-2

cdr3_aa: CASSLGRWDSPLHF
cdr3_nt: TGTGCCAGCAGTTTAGGGCGGTGGGATTCACCCCTCCACTTT
clone_size: .
d_call: .
j_call: TRBJ1-6
v_call: TRBV27

cdr3_aa: CASSLYSLSPGDEQYF
cdr3_nt: TGCGCCAGCAGCTTGTACTCTCTATCCCCAGGTGACGAGCAGTACTTC
clone_size: many
d_call: .
j_call: TRBJ2-7
v_call: TRBV5-1

cdr3_aa: CASSLGSGRGAYNEQFF
cdr3_nt: TGTGCCAGCAGTTTAGGGAGCGGGAGAGGCGCCTACAATGAGCAGTTCTTC
clone_size: .
d_call: TRBD2
j_call: TRBJ2-1
v_call: TRBV28

cdr3_aa: CASSSRGQYNEQYF
cdr3_nt: TGTGCCAGCAGCTCCAGGGGGCAATACAATGAGCAGTACTTC
clone_size: .
d_call: TRBD1
j_call: TRBJ2-5
v_call: TRBV7-6

cdr3_aa: CASRLRGGQPYEQYF
cdr3_nt: TGCGCCAGCAGGCTGCGCGGAGGCCAACCCTACGAGCAGTACTTC
clone_size: few
d_call: .
j_call: TRBJ2-7
v_call: TRBV5-1

cdr3_aa: CASSLMQDSTYEQYF
cdr3_nt: TGCGCCAGCAGCTTGATGCAGGACTCCACCTACGAGCAGTACTTC
clone_size: .
d_call: .
j_call: TRBJ2-7
v_call: TRBV5-1

cdr3_aa: CASSPTGGGPYGYTF
cdr3_nt: TGTGCCAGCAGTCCCACAGGCGGTGGTCCCTATGGCTACACCTTC
clone_size: .
d_call: .
j_call: TRBJ1-2
v_call: TRBV6-6